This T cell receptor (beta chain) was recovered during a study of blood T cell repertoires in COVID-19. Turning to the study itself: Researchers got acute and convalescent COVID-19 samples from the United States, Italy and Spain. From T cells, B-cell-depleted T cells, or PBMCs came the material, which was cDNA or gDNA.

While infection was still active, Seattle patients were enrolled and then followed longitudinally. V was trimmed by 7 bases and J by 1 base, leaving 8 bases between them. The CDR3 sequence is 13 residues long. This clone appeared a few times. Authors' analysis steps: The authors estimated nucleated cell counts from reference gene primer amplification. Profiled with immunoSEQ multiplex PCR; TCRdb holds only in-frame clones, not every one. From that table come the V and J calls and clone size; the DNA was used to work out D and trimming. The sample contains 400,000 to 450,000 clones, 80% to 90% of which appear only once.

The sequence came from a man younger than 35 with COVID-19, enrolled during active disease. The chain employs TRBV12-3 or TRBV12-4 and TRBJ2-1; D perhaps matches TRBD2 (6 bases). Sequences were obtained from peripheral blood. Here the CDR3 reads CASTTRSYNEQFF. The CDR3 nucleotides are TGTGCCAGCACGACTAGATCCTACAATGAGCAGTTCTTC.